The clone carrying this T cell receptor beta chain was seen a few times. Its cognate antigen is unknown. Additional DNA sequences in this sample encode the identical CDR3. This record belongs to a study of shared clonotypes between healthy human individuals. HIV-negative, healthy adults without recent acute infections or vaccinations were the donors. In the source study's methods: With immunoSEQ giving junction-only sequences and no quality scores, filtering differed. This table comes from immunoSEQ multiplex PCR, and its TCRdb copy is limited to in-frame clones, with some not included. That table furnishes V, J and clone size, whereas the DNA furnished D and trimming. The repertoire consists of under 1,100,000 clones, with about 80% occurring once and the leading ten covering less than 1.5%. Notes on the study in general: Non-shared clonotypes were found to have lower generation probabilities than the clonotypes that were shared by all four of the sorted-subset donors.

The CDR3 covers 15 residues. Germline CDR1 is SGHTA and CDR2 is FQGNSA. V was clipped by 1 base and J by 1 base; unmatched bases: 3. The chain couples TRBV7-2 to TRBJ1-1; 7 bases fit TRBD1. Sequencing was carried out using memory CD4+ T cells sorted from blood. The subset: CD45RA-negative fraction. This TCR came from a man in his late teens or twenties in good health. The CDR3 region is CASSLVGQANTEAFF. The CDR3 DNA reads TGTGCCAGCAGCTTAGTTGGACAGGCGAACACTGAAGCTTTCTTT. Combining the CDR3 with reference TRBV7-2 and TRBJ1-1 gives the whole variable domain GAGVSQSPSNKVTEKGKDVELRCDPISGHTALYWYRQSLGQGLEFLIYFQGNSAPDKSGLPSDRFSAERTGGSVSTLTIQRTQQEDSAVYLCASSLVGQANTEAFFGQGTRLTVV.